The 8 T cell receptor beta chains presented below share a single source sample, sequenced in a study of read filtering for tumor transcriptome and immune sequencing. This library used roughly 400 ng RNA and molecular barcoded adaptors spanning alpha/delta and beta/gamma chains. TCRdb analysed the reads with MiXCR anew, one entry per CDR3 protein. The repertoire has 100,000 to 150,000 distinct CDR3 sequences, 10% to 15% of them found once; the top ten carry 9.5% to 12%. The sequenced sample was a population of CD138-negative cells sorted from bone marrow. These receptors originate from a donor aged 40 or older with multiple myeloma.

About this clonotype: This probably arose from a read error, given a far larger clone one base away. This CDR3 is missing its conserved last phenylalanine or tryptophan, likely due to a read error. The chain combines TRBV6-6 with TRBJ2-1, with D possibly called TRBD1 or TRBD2 (5 bases each). The CDR3 has 15 amino acids. The germline CDR1 and CDR2 sequences are MNHNY and SVGAGI (reference sequence). V lost 4 bases and J 1 base, leaving 11 bases between the germline ends. The CDR3 region is CASSSGTKSYNEQFS. The CDR3, as DNA: TGTGCCAGCAGTTCCGGGACCAAATCCTACAATGAGCAGTTCTCC.

This clonotype was detected many times. This chain links TRBV11-2 with TRBJ2-5; D could derive from TRBD1 or TRBD2 (5 bases each). V was trimmed by 3 bases and J by 5 bases, leaving 10 bases between them. Looked up from germline, CDR1 is SGHAT and CDR2 is FQNNGV. This CDR3 is 13 amino acids long. CDR3 nucleotides: TGTGCCAGCAGCTTTGGGGACGAGGAGACCCAGTACTTC. Translated, it gives CASSFGDEETQYF.

This clonotype was counted at least ten times. The genes are TRBV6-2 or TRBV6-3 and TRBJ1-6; 7 positions agree with TRBD1. Germline lookup yields CDR1 MNHEY and CDR2 SVGEGT. The CDR3 is 15 amino acids. J gave up 4 bases and V 5 bases, and 5 bases lay outside the gene matches. In DNA form, the CDR3 reads TGTGCCAGCAGTCCCGGGACAGCTTATAATTCACCCCTCCACTTT. Translated, it gives CASSPGTAYNSPLHF.

This clonotype was detected many times. The rearrangement uses TRBV29-1 and TRBJ2-7, with D maybe TRBD2 (6 bases). The CDR3 is 13 residues long. The ends were cut back, 7 bases at V and 2 bases at J, with 15 bases in the middle. CDR1 and CDR2 (germline): SQVTM, ANQGSEA. The CDR3 DNA reads TGCAGCGCCGCTCACGGGACTGCCTACGAGCAGTACTTC. Translation: CSAAHGTAYEQYF.

The chain combines TRBV30 with TRBJ1-1, with D perhaps matching TRBD1 (6 bases). Germline V CDR1 and CDR2: GTSNPN, SVGIG (reference sequence). Trimming pared 0 bases from V and 3 bases from J, leaving 11 bases between. CDR3 length: 14 residues. The CDR3 DNA follows: TGTGCCTGGAGTGTAAGCCAGGGGTACACTGAAGCTTTCTTT. Translation: CAWSVSQGYTEAFF. The full variable domain, completed using reference TRBV30 and TRBJ1-1, is SQTIHQWPATLVQPVGSPLSLECTVEGTSNPNLYWYRQAAGRGLQLLFYSVGIGQISSEVPQNLSASRPQDRQFILSSKKLLLSDSGFYLCAWSVSQGYTEAFFGQGTRLTVV.

The rearrangement uses TRBV7-6 and TRBJ2-3, with D perhaps matching TRBD2 (5 bases). CDR3 size: 15 residues. The V end was cut by 5 bases, the J end by 0 bases, with 12 bases between. Germline V gives CDR1 SGHVS, CDR2 FNYEAQ. As DNA, the CDR3 is TGTGCCAGCAGCCGAGGACGGACTAGCACAGATACGCAGTATTTT. This gives the protein CASSRGRTSTDTQYF.

The chain is built from TRBV10-3 and TRBJ2-2; 15 bases fit TRBD2. CDR3 length: 18 amino acids. The germline gives CDR1 ENHRY, CDR2 SYGVKD. V lost 7 bases to trimming and J lost 3 bases; unmatched junction nucleotides: 9. The CDR3 coding sequence is TGTGCCATCACTCGGACTAGCGGGAGGGCCTATGACACCGGGGAGCTGTTTTTT. Encoded protein: CAITRTSGRAYDTGELFF.

The sample holds many counts of this clonotype. This chain joins TRBV7-2 and TRBJ2-1; no definite D call. With 1 base removed from V and 12 bases from J, the gap between germline ends came to 10 bases. The CDR3 is made up of 12 amino acids. Germline V gene sequence: CDR1 SGHTA, CDR2 FQGNSA. This CDR3 reads CASSLVPLGQFF. The CDR3 nucleotides are TGTGCCAGCAGCTTAGTCCCTCTCGGGCAGTTCTTC.